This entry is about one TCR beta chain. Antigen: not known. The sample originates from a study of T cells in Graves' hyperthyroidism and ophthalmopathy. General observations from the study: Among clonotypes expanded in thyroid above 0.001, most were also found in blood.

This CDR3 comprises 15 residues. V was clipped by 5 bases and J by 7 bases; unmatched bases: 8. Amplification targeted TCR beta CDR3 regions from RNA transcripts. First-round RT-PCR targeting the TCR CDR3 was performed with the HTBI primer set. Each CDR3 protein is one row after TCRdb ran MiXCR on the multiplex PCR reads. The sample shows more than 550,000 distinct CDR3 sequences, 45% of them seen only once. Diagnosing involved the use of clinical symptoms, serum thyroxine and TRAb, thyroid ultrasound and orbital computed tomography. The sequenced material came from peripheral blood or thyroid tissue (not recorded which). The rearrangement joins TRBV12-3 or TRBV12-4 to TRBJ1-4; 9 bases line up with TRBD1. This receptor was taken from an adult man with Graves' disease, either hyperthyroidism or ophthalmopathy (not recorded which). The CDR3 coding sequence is TGTGCCAGCAGTCTATCACAGGGGGCACGTGAAAAACTGTTTTTT. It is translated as CASSLSQGAREKLFF.